This TCR beta chain was obtained from a study of T cell clonotyping in hematopoietic cell transplantation. As to this clone: Its antigen remains unidentified.

Trimming cost V 2 bases and J 6 bases; bases outside gene matches: 8. In germline, CDR1 is SGHTA, CDR2 FQGNSA. The CDR3 totals 15 residues. Study-wide results and caveats: At the given depth, recipient repertoires were over 95% de novo clonotypes. After transplant, recipient diversity fell while pathologically expanded clonotypes grew through day 180.

Data came from immunoSEQ multiplex PCR; TCRdb stores just in-frame clones and leaves some out. The data hold approximately 17,000 clones, with less than 80% observed a single time. The source is a woman aged 55-70 years in good health. Some clones in this sample may be carry-over from other donors' samples. Source material: peripheral blood mononuclear cells. The chain couples TRBV7-2 to TRBJ2-7; 9 bases are a match to TRBD1. The CDR3 sequence is CASSLQGQGRSEQYF. The CDR3 DNA is TGTGCCAGCAGCTTACAGGGACAGGGAAGATCCGAGCAGTACTTC.